This TCR beta chain derives from a study of low-dose radiotherapy and immunotherapy resistance in tumors. Overall study context: Doses of 0.5 Gy per fraction every 2 weeks, totaling 6.5 Gy, went to Cohort 1. Intravenous administration to patients comprised nivolumab at 240 mg every two weeks and ipilimumab at 1 mg/kg every six weeks.

The germline gives CDR1 MNHEY, CDR2 SMNVEV (reference sequence). The CDR3 totals 15 residues. V was clipped by 3 bases and J by 7 bases; unmatched bases: 9. Time point: after trial treatment. Treatment reported: LDRT plus nivolumab, ipilimumab, low-dose cyclophosphamide and aspirin (RACIN trial). The donors, trial participants, received nivolumab, ipilimumab, aspirin, low-dose cyclophosphamide and low-dose radiotherapy. Turning to this clonotype: A clone one base away is much larger, so this may be a read error.

First-strand cDNA relied on TRAV- and TRBV-specific primers spanning alpha and beta chains. It was with a constant-region primer and a V-primer adapter that TCRs were amplified over around 18 PCR cycles. Via MiXCR, TCRdb re-called the reads, giving one row per CDR3 protein. Among 65,000 to 95,000 distinct CDR3 sequences listed, around a sixth were seen once. The chain employs TRBV27 and TRBJ2-7; 10 positions match TRBD2. The sequence was collected from a male donor with prostate cancer. The material was PBMCs, obtained after low-dose radiotherapy plus immunotherapy. The CDR3: CASSFLSGRGNEQYF. The DNA for the CDR3 is TGTGCCAGCAGTTTTCTGAGCGGGAGGGGCAATGAGCAGTACTTC.